This TCR beta chain derives from a study of T cell changes during pregnancy in multiple sclerosis. Assay: immunoSEQ multiplex PCR; the TCRdb copy retains only in-frame clones and omits some. The table lists about 45,000 clones, roughly 96% of them singletons. CDR3 length: 16 residues. Sequenced here: peripheral blood, sampled in the second trimester of pregnancy. This chain uses TRBV21-1 with TRBJ2-5; TRBD2 is the table's D call and was not checked against the DNA. TRBV21-1 constitutes a pseudogene. This TCR derives from a female donor with multiple sclerosis, enrolled in a pregnancy study. The CDR3 coding sequence is TGTGCCAGCGGAGGTTTACTAGCGGGTACACAAGAGACCCAGTACTTC. Residues: CASGGLLAGTQETQYF.